The count of the clone carrying this T cell receptor (beta chain) is one. This entry comes from a study of blood T cell repertoires in COVID-19. Overall study context: Samples came from the United States, Italy and Spain, spanning acute and convalescent COVID-19. PBMCs, B-cell-depleted T cells, or T cells were the source of the cDNA or gDNA that made up the material.

Original handling: The assay estimated nucleated cells by amplifying reference gene primers. Data came from immunoSEQ multiplex PCR; TCRdb stores just in-frame clones and leaves some out. The V and J calls and clone size are taken from that table; D and trimming were inferred from the DNA. The sample shows some 140,000 clones, roughly 79% of them seen only once. The sequence was obtained from a woman aged 55-70 years with active or convalescent COVID-19. Sequenced input: peripheral blood.

CDR3 bases: TGTGCCAGCAGCTTAGCCGGGATTGGCACTGAAGCTTTCTTT. Translation gives CASSLAGIGTEAFF. The chain recombines TRBV7-9 with TRBJ1-1; D remains unclear. V was shortened by 0 bases and J by 4 bases, with 9 bases between the two germline ends. CDR3 length equals 14 residues. CDR1 and CDR2 (germline): SEHNR, FQNEAQ (reference sequence).